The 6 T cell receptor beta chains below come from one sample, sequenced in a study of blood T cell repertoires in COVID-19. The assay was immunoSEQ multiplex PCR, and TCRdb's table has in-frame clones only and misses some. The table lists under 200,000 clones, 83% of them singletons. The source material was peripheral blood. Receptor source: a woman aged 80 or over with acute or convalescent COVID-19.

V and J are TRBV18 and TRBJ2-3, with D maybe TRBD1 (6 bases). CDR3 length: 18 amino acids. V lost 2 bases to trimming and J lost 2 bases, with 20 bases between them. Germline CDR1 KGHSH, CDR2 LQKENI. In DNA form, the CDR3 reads TGTGCCAGCTCACCATTCTTGGACAGCCACTACACCACAGATACGCAGTATTTT. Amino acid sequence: CASSPFLDSHYTTDTQYF.

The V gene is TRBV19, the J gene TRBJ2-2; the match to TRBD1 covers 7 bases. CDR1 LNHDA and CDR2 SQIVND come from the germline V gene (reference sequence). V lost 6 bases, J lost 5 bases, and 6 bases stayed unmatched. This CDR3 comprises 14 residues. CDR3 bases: TGTGCCAGTAGATACGACAGGGTTACCGGGGAGCTGTTTTTT. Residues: CASRYDRVTGELFF.

CDR3 in amino acids: CASSVDLAGGSRDTQYF. The CDR3 nucleotides read TGTGCCAGCAGCGTAGATTTAGCGGGGGGGAGTCGAGATACGCAGTATTTT. The chain uses TRBV9 and TRBJ2-3; 11 bases are shared with TRBD2. Germline CDR1 SGDLS, CDR2 YYNGEE. This CDR3 region has 17 residues. The V and J ends lost 0 bases and 5 bases, in that order; junction bases with no gene match: 8. Together with reference TRBV9 and TRBJ2-3, the CDR3 gives the full variable domain: DSGVTQTPKHLITATGQRVTLRCSPRSGDLSVYWYQQSLDQGLQFLIQYYNGEERAKGNILERFSAQQFPDLHSELNLSSLELGDSALYFCASSVDLAGGSRDTQYFGPGTRLTVL.

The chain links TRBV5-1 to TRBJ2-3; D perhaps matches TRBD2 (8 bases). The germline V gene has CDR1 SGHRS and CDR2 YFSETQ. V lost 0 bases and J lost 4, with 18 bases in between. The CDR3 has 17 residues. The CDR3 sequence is CASSLAPGGGEADTQYF. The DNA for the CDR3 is TGCGCCAGCAGCTTGGCCCCGGGAGGGGGCGAGGCAGATACGCAGTATTTT.

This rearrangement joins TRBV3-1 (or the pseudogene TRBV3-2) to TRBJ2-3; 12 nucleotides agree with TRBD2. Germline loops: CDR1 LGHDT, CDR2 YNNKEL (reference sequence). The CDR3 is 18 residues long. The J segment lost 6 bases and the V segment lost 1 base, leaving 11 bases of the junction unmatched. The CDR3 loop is CASSQGFLAGGPLDTQYF. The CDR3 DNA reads TGTGCCAGCAGCCAAGGTTTCCTAGCGGGGGGGCCGTTGGATACGCAGTATTTT.

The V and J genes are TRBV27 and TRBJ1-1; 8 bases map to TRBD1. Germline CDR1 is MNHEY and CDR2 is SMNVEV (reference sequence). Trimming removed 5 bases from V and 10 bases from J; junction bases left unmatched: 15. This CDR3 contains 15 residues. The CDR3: CASSPGQGFLSTAFF. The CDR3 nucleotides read TGTGCCAGCAGTCCCGGACAGGGCTTTCTCTCAACAGCTTTCTTT.